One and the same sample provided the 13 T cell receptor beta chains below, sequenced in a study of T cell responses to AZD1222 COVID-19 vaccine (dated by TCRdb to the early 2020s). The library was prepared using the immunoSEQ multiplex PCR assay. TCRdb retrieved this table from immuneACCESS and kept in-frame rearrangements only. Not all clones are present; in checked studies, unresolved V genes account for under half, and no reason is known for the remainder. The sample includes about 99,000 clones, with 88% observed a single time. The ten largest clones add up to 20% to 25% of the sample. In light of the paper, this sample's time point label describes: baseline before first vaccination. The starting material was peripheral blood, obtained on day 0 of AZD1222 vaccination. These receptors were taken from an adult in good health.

For the CDR3, the DNA is TGTGCCAGTAGTAATAGGGCAGGGAATCAGCCCCAGCATTTT. Amino acids: CASSNRAGNQPQHF. This chain connects TRBV19 to TRBJ1-5; TRBD1 might be the D (5 bases). The germline CDR1 and CDR2 sequences are LNHDA and SQIVND (reference sequence). The CDR3 length is 14 residues. V was pared by 4 bases and J by 4 bases, with 11 bases between.

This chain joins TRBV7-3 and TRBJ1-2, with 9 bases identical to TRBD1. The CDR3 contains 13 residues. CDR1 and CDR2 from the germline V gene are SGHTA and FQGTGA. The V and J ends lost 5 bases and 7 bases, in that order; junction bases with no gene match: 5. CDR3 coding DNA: TGTGCCAGCAGCGCCACAGGGGGCGGTGGCTACACCTTC. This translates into CASSATGGGGYTF.

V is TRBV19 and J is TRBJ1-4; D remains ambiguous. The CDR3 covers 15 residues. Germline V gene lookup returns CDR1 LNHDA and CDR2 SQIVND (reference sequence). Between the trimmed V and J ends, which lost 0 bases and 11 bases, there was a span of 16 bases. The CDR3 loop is CASSIDSGRMEKLFF. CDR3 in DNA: TGTGCCAGTAGTATAGATTCCGGCAGGATGGAGAAACTGTTTTTT.

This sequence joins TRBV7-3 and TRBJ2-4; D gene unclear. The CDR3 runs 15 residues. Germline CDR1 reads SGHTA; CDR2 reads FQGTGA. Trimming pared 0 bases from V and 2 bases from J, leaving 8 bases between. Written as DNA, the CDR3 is TGTGCCAGCAGCTTAACCGGAGATACCAAAAACATTCAGTACTTC. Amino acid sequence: CASSLTGDTKNIQYF.

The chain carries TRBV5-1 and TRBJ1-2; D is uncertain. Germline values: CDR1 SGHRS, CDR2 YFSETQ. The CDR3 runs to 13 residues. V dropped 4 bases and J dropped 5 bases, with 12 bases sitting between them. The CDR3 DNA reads TGCGCCAGCAGCGCCTCGGGAGGATATGGCTACACCTTC. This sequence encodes CASSASGGYGYTF.

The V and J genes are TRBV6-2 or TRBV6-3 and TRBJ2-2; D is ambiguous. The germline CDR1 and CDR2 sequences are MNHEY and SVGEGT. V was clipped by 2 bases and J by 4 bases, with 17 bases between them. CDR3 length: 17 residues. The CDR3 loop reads CASSYPLGRQFTGELFF. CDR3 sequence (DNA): TGTGCCAGCAGTTACCCCTTAGGGCGCCAATTCACCGGGGAGCTGTTTTTT.

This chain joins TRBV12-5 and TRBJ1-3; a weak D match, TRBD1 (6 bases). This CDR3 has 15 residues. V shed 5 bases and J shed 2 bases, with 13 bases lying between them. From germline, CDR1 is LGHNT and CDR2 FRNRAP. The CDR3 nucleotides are TGTGCTAGTGGTCCGGGGGGCGGGGCTGGAAACACCATATATTTT. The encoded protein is CASGPGGGAGNTIYF.

CDR3 residues: CASSENSYRGTDTQYF. DNA for the CDR3: TGTGCCAGCAGTGAGAATAGTTACCGGGGCACAGATACGCAGTATTTT. V gene TRBV6-4 combines with J gene TRBJ2-3; D gene unclear. This CDR3 is 16 amino acids long. V was shortened by 3 bases and J by 1 base, with 14 bases between the two germline ends. Germline V gives CDR1 MRHNA, CDR2 SNTAGT.

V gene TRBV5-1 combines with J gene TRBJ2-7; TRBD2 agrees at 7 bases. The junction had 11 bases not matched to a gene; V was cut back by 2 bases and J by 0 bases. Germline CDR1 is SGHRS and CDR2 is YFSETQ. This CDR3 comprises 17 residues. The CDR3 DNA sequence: TGCGCCAGCAGCTTCGAGACTAGCCTGATATACTCCTACGAGCAGTACTTC. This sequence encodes CASSFETSLIYSYEQYF.

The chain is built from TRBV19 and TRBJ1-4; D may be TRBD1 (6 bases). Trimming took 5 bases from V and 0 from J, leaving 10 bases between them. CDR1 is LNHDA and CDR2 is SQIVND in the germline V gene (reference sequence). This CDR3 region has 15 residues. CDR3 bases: TGTGCCAGTAGTTCGGCAGGGGCAACTAATGAAAAACTGTTTTTT. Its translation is CASSSAGATNEKLFF.

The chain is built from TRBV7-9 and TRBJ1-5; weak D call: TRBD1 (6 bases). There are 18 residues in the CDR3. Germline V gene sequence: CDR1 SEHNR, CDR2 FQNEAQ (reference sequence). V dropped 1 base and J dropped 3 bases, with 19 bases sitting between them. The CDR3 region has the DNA TGTGCCAGCAGCTTAGATGAATACCAGGGGCGTACCAATCAGCCCCAGCATTTT. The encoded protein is CASSLDEYQGRTNQPQHF.

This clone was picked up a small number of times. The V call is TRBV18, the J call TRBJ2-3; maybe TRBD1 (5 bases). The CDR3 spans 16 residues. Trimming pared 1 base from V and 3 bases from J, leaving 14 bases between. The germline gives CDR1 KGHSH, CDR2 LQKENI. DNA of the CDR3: TGTGCCAGCTCACCACTCTCTGTAGGGGTAACAGATACGCAGTATTTT. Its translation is CASSPLSVGVTDTQYF.

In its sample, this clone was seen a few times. CDR3 DNA: TGTGCCAGCAGTTTAGGTGCTCCAGTTGAGCAGTTCTTC. The encoded protein is CASSLGAPVEQFF. The V call is TRBV27, the J call TRBJ2-1; D is unresolved. The CDR3 is made up of 13 amino acids. Germline V gene sequence: CDR1 MNHEY, CDR2 SMNVEV (reference sequence). Between the trimmed V and J ends, which lost 2 bases and 9 bases, there was a span of 11 bases.